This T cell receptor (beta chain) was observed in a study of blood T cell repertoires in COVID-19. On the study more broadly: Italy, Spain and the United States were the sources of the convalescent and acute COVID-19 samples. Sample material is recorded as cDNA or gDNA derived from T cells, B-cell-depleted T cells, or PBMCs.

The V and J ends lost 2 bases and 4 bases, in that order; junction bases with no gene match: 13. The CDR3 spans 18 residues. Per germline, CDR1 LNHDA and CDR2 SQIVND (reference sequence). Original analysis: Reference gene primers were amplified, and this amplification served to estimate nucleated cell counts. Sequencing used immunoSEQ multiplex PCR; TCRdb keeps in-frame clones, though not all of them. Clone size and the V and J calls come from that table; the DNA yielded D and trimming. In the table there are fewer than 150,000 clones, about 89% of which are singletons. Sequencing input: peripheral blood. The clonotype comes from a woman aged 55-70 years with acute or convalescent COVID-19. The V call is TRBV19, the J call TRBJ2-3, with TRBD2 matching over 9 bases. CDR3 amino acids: CASSINWLAGLGADTQYF. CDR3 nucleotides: TGTGCCAGTAGTATAAATTGGCTAGCGGGATTAGGTGCAGATACGCAGTATTTT. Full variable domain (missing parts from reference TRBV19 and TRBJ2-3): DGGITQSPKYLFRKEGQNVTLSCEQNLNHDAMYWYRQDPGQGLRLIYYSQIVNDFQKGDIAEGYSVSREKKESFPLTVTSAQKNPTAFYLCASSINWLAGLGADTQYFGPGTRLTVL.